The 8 T cell receptor beta chains below all came from one sample that was sequenced in a study of shared clonotypes between healthy human individuals. Assay: immunoSEQ multiplex PCR; the TCRdb copy retains only in-frame clones and omits some. This table has 2.3 million or so clones, approximately 95% appearing once. The specimen sequenced was naive CD4+ T cells from PBMCs. Stated subset: CD45RA+ positively selected. These receptors originate from a man aged 18 to 30 in good health. Some clones in this sample may be carry-over from other donors' samples.

Concerning this clone: The same CDR3 can be traced to other DNA sequences in this sample. The chain links TRBV7-9 to TRBJ2-5; 7 bases agree with TRBD2. The junction had 0 bases not matched to a gene; V was cut back by 3 bases and J by 2 bases. Germline values: CDR1 SEHNR, CDR2 FQNEAQ (reference sequence). This CDR3 has 13 amino acids. The CDR3 bases are TGTGCCAGCAGCTTTAGCGGGCAAGAGACCCAGTACTTC. This encodes CASSFSGQETQYF.

The rearrangement links TRBV7-2 to TRBJ1-2; 7 nucleotides align to TRBD1. Per the germline V gene, CDR1 is SGHTA and CDR2 is FQGNSA. V was pared by 4 bases and J by 2 bases, with 7 bases of the junction left unmatched. The CDR3 sequence is 15 residues long. This CDR3 is CASSSPRQGNYGYTF. The CDR3 DNA reads as TGTGCCAGCAGCTCGCCCCGACAGGGCAACTATGGCTACACCTTC.

CDR3 sequence (DNA): TGTGCCAGCAGGACCGGACTAGCGGGAGCCGAGCAGTACTTC. Protein: CASRTGLAGAEQYF. The V gene is TRBV2, the J gene TRBJ2-7; TRBD2 aligns across 13 bases. Germline CDR1 and CDR2: SNHLY and FYNNEI. This CDR3 is 14 amino acids long. J gave up 6 bases and V 6 bases, and 5 bases lay outside the gene matches.

V and J are TRBV6-6 and TRBJ2-7; TRBD2 matches 9 bases. The CDR3 has 16 amino acids. Germline CDR1 is MNHNY and CDR2 is SVGAGI (reference sequence). V shed 0 bases and J 3 bases; nucleotides not matched to a gene: 6. The CDR3 region is CASSYSGGRAGYEQYF. The CDR3 region has the DNA TGTGCCAGCAGTTACTCAGGCGGGAGGGCCGGCTACGAGCAGTACTTC.

The chain is built from TRBV9 and TRBJ2-1, with D maybe TRBD2 (6 bases). The germline V gene encodes CDR1 SGDLS and CDR2 YYNGEE. The ends were cut back, 0 bases at V and 9 bases at J, with 19 bases in the middle. This CDR3 is built from 16 residues. DNA of the CDR3: TGTGCCAGCAGCGTAGTCTCGGGACTCCTAACAAGTGAGCAGTTCTTC. Residues: CASSVVSGLLTSEQFF.

The chain carries TRBV5-1 and TRBJ1-2; 8 nucleotides line up with TRBD1. The ends lost 3 bases at V and 7 bases at J; junction bases unmatched: 11. The V gene's germline CDR1 is SGHRS and CDR2 YFSETQ. This CDR3 region has 15 residues. The CDR3 loop is CASSSYPGQAPGYTF. The CDR3 coding sequence is TGCGCCAGCAGCTCCTACCCGGGACAGGCACCTGGCTACACCTTC.

This clone was found once. The rearrangement links TRBV10-3 to TRBJ2-1; 10 bases agree with TRBD2. The junction had 8 bases not matched to a gene; V was cut back by 10 bases and J by 5 bases. Germline loops: CDR1 ENHRY, CDR2 SYGVKD. The CDR3 has 14 amino acids. In DNA, the CDR3 is TGTGCCACCAAAACTAGCGGGGCAGACAATGAGCAGTTCTTC. Residues: CATKTSGADNEQFF.

The chain couples TRBV7-3 to TRBJ2-3, with unresolved D. The germline V and J ends were trimmed by 3 bases and 1 base, with 8 bases remaining between them. This CDR3 has 14 residues. CDR1 SGHTA and CDR2 FQGTGA come from the germline V gene. CDR3 DNA sequence: TGTGCCAGCAGCTTTGACTGGGGCACAGATACGCAGTATTTT. As protein: CASSFDWGTDTQYF.